This T cell receptor beta chain was recorded in a study of blood T cell repertoires in COVID-19. About the research overall: PBMCs, B-cell-depleted T cells, or T cells were the source of the cDNA or gDNA that made up the material.

Participants were aged roughly 18 to 89 years from 20 to 30 US areas. Participant-given clinical history determined each cohort assignment. What the recovered Cohort 3 donors had was two negative PCRs, clearance, or symptom resolution. This table comes from immunoSEQ multiplex PCR, and its TCRdb copy is limited to in-frame clones, with some not included. The profile shows approximately 450,000 clones, more than 80% of them singletons. The sample was PBMCs or T cells enriched from blood (not recorded which). This TCR came from a young man who had recovered from COVID-19.

CDR3 residues: CASSLGFSNQPQHF. As DNA, the CDR3 is TGTGCCAGCAGCTTAGGCTTTAGCAATCAGCCCCAGCATTTT. V usage is TRBV13 and J usage is TRBJ1-5, with D hard to call. The V and J ends lost 0 bases and 0 bases respectively, with 3 bases between them. CDR1 and CDR2 (germline): PRHDT, FYEKMQ (reference sequence). The CDR3 runs 14 residues.